The entry below gives a single T cell receptor (beta chain) sequence along with its context. It has no known antigen specificity. Base qualities were left out, and no much larger clone turns up one base away. The cohort included 29 patients with locally advanced or metastatic urothelial carcinoma who were treated at Memorial Sloan Kettering on a trial protocol. Peripheral blood mononuclear cells were collected pretreatment and during treatment, with between 1 and 8 total time points per patient. The Qiagen DNeasy Blood extraction kit was used to purify genomic DNA from total PBMCs and tumor samples. Collected pretreatment and during treatment, PBMCs were isolated and stored as previously described. The sample belongs to a study of PD-L1 blockade in urothelial cancer (dated by TCRdb to about 2017). Turning to the overall study: Every patient began therapy at some point between 2013 and 2015 and was given atezolizumab 1,200 mg intravenously every 3 weeks. Whole exome sequencing and RNA sequencing of pretreatment tumors were performed alongside TCR sequencing in the same patients. Blood samples were analyzed 3 weeks after the start of treatment (second dose) and 6 weeks after the start of treatment. Patients had an ECOG performance status of 0 or 1 and had received between 0 and 3 prior chemotherapy regimens. The study was an exploratory multi-omic analysis of somatic, immune and clinical correlates of response to PD-L1 blockade with atezolizumab in urothelial cancer. Twenty-five of 29 patients were identified as males with urothelial cancer of bladder origin, and a prior smoking history was reported by 18 of 29 patients. Durable clinical benefit was defined as a progression-free survival longer than 6 months, and TCR features were additionally tested against progression-free survival and overall survival. Under 30 patients had pretreatment blood TCR-seq, roughly 25 had at least one posttreatment blood collection, and roughly 25 had tumor TCR-seq. Blood samples yielded a median of about 150,000 T cells and roughly 83,000 unique TCRs, with median clonality about 0.08. Nine patients reached durable clinical benefit, while about 19 patients did not. TCR sequencing covered pretreatment tumor samples and matched, serially collected peripheral blood taken before and after atezolizumab treatment. What the authors observed across the whole study: Small sample size (n of about 30) and many exploratory analyses mean the results are intended to be hypothesis-generating. Improved progression-free and overall survival was found to be associated with pretreatment peripheral blood TCR clonality below the median. Greater expansion of tumor-associated TCR clones in peripheral blood 3 weeks after the start of treatment was observed in patients with durable benefit (n of about 20, p = 0.022).

CDR1 and CDR2 are read off the germline V gene as SGHDT and YYEEEE. The CDR3 runs 12 residues from the cysteine to the phenylalanine. The entry retains the CDR3 DNA only, 36 bases that are in frame from base 1. V is reduced by 3 bases and J by 6 bases, leaving a spacing of 6 bases between them. Each PCR received spiked-in synthetic TCR analog templates so that absolute template abundance could be estimated from read counts. TCRbeta CDR3 regions were amplified from genomic DNA with bias-controlled V and J gene primers using the immunoSEQ assay. Rearranged TCRbeta segments were sequenced at approximately 20X coverage. As for the original processing: Sequencing errors were corrected by clustering and CDR3s were annotated against IMGT to assign V, D and J genes. Only productive TCRbeta rearrangements were used in downstream analyses, excluding out-of-frame or stop-codon sequences. Clonality was computed as one minus Shannon entropy normalized by the log of the number of unique productive sequences. Clones differing between time points or between blood and tumor were identified by Fisher's exact test with Benjamini-Hochberg correction at adjusted p below 0.01. TCRdb retrieved this table from immuneACCESS and kept in-frame rearrangements only. Not all clones are present; in checked studies, unresolved V genes account for under half, and no reason is known for the remainder. V, J and clone size derive from that table, while D and trimming were established from the DNA sequence. The sample table contains about 39,000 clones; only one count was recorded for approximately 90% of them. Around 2% of the sample is taken by the ten largest.

The rearrangement combines TRBV5-6 with TRBJ2-2, with the D gene too uncertain to name. Sequences were derived from PBMCs, sampled around atezolizumab (anti-PD-L1) treatment. The sequence came from a man in his 60s with urothelial cancer. The CDR3 corresponds to CASSSFSGELFF. The nucleotide sequence is TGTGCCAGCAGCTCTTTCTCCGGGGAGCTGTTTTTT.